This TCR beta chain was recorded in a study of control samples from healthy donors and cancer patients. The repertoire was sequenced with immunoSEQ multiplex PCR; TCRdb's copy has only in-frame clones and lacks some. This sample has under 150,000 clones, with 70% to 90% found just once. Trimming at V came to 0 bases and at J to 3 bases, leaving 5 bases not matched to a gene. The CDR3 consists of 16 residues. Germline values: CDR1 KGHSH, CDR2 LQKENI. This TCR came from a man between 60 and 75 years old in good health. The V call is TRBV18, the J call TRBJ2-5; 9 bases are a match to TRBD2. Material for sequencing was blood. The CDR3 reads CASSPPFAGGKETQYF. CDR3 DNA: TGTGCCAGCTCACCACCGTTTGCGGGGGGGAAAGAGACCCAGTACTTC.